This T cell receptor beta chain was recovered during a study of tumor-infiltrating lymphocytes in primary liver carcinoma. Study-level background: The yield of productive TCRbeta reads per sample was roughly 3.65 to 7.13 million and was similar across tissue types.

For blood RNA, unsorted whole blood served as the source, and germline DNA was extracted too. This clonotype has ten or more counts. What it recognizes is unknown. From roughly 470 ng total RNA, TCR beta cDNA was generated with a primer in the constant region. Libraries covering TCR beta were generated through three nested multiplex PCR rounds (using a slightly modified ARM-PCR). The first two PCR rounds used TRBV1-TRBV30 forward primers with a C-beta reverse primer, roughly 10 cycles each. TCRdb fed the multiplex PCR reads into MiXCR, producing one record per CDR3 protein. The sample includes about 200,000 distinct CDR3 sequences, roughly 61% of them seen just once. The study's findings and limits: It was in tumors, not blood, that the top-250-clone fraction was significantly higher (p = 0.039).

The germline V gene has CDR1 MNHEY and CDR2 SVGEGT. This CDR3 comprises 11 residues. Trimming pared 10 bases from V and 4 bases from J, leaving 10 bases between. The source of this sequence is a woman aged 60-70 years with primary liver carcinoma and hepatitis B virus infection. The chain recombines TRBV6-2 or TRBV6-3 with TRBJ1-2; D gene uncertain. Material for sequencing was peripheral blood. The CDR3 DNA reads as TGTGCCACTGGCCAAGGCTATGGCTACACCTTC. It is translated as CATGQGYGYTF.